Listed below are T cell receptor beta chains from one sample, sequenced in a study of early T cells in non-severe SARS-CoV-2 infection. Each CDR3 protein is one row after TCRdb ran MiXCR on the 5' RACE reads. Of approximately 110,000 distinct CDR3 sequences in the sample, approximately 15% are singletons; the top ten hold less than 25%. Sequenced material: whole blood. The source of these receptors is an adult who was a healthcare worker with PCR-confirmed SARS-CoV-2 infection or an uninfected control (not recorded which). Both conserved end residues are part of each CDR3. The D gene is left open where the match is weak. Only part of the rows carry a size: once, few, many, or a class if the clone is expanded.

D gene,J gene,V gene,clone size,CDR3 protein,CDR3 DNA
TRBD1,TRBJ1-1,TRBV29-1,NA,CSAGQGRTEAFF,TGCAGCGCCGGACAGGGGCGGACTGAAGCTTTCTTT
NA,TRBJ2-1,TRBV7-9,NA,CASSLAAQVLNEQFF,TGTGCCAGCAGCTTAGCCGCGCAGGTCCTCAATGAGCAGTTCTTC
TRBD1,TRBJ1-4,TRBV11-2,many,CASSPDRASNEKLFF,TGTGCCAGCAGCCCGGACAGGGCTTCTAATGAAAAACTGTTTTTT
NA,TRBJ2-2,TRBV20-1,many,CSAWGPSNTGELFF,TGCAGTGCTTGGGGACCATCGAACACCGGGGAGCTGTTTTTT
TRBD2,TRBJ2-3,TRBV19,NA,CASSMERGDTQYF,TGTGCCAGTAGTATGGAGCGGGGAGATACGCAGTATTTT
TRBD2,TRBJ2-2,TRBV12-3/TRBV12-4,NA,CASSSAGTYTGELFF,TGTGCCAGCAGTTCAGCGGGGACCTACACCGGGGAGCTGTTTTTT
TRBD1,TRBJ1-1,TRBV10-3,few,CAISEGQGNTEAFF,TGTGCCATCAGTGAGGGACAGGGGAACACTGAAGCTTTCTTT
NA,TRBJ1-1,TRBV30,few,CAWSVGGTEAFF,TGTGCCTGGAGTGTAGGAGGCACTGAAGCTTTCTTT
NA,TRBJ1-6,TRBV18,NA,CASSRSLSDSPLHF,TGTGCCAGCTCACGGAGTTTAAGCGATTCACCCCTCCACTTT
NA,TRBJ1-4,TRBV5-1,few,CASSSMGLDSGKLFF,TGCGCCAGCAGCTCAATGGGCCTCGATAGTGGAAAACTGTTTTTT
NA,TRBJ2-5,TRBV7-3,NA,CASSLQSRGSGETQYF,TGTGCCAGCAGCTTACAAAGCAGGGGAAGTGGCGAGACCCAGTACTTC
TRBD2,TRBJ2-5,TRBV9,NA,CAIPSGGQETQYF,TGTGCCATCCCTAGCGGGGGACAAGAGACCCAGTACTTC
NA,TRBJ1-2,TRBV30,few,CAWRAGAKGYTF,TGTGCCTGGAGGGCGGGGGCGAAGGGCTACACCTTC
TRBD1,TRBJ2-1,TRBV5-5,NA,CASSTPTGDEQFF,TGTGCCAGCAGCACCCCGACAGGGGATGAGCAGTTCTTC
NA,TRBJ1-2,TRBV4-1,NA,CASSLETRGATNYGYTF,TGCGCCAGCAGCCTAGAGACTCGGGGGGCGACTAACTATGGCTACACCTTC
NA,TRBJ2-3,TRBV12-3/TRBV12-4,few,CASSPGGLNTQYF,TGTGCCAGCAGTCCCGGGGGCTTGAATACGCAGTATTTT
NA,TRBJ2-6,TRBV9,NA,CASSVVDQEFIGANVLTF,TGTGCCAGCAGCGTAGTCGACCAGGAATTCATCGGGGCCAACGTCCTGACTTTC
NA,TRBJ2-1,TRBV7-2,few,CASSPLTRFSEQFF,TGTGCCAGCAGCCCCTTGACCCGCTTTTCTGAGCAGTTCTTC
TRBD2,TRBJ2-3,TRBV7-6,many,CASSFPASGGPDTQYF,TGTGCCAGCAGCTTCCCAGCTTCGGGGGGTCCAGATACGCAGTATTTT
NA,TRBJ1-1,TRBV5-4,few,CASAGRDAKEAFF,TGTGCCAGCGCCGGCCGGGACGCTAAAGAAGCTTTCTTT
TRBD1,TRBJ1-1,TRBV20-1,few,CSARGVWTGEDTEAFF,TGCAGTGCTAGAGGGGTATGGACAGGAGAGGACACTGAAGCTTTCTTT
TRBD2,TRBJ2-3,TRBV4-1,few,CASSRGPSGASTDTQYF,TGCGCCAGCAGCCGCGGGCCTAGCGGGGCCTCCACAGATACGCAGTATTTT
NA,TRBJ1-2,TRBV5-5,few,CASSLGSWSNYGYTF,TGTGCCAGCAGCTTGGGAAGCTGGAGCAACTATGGCTACACCTTC
NA,TRBJ2-3,TRBV7-6,NA,CASSLRPKGTDTQYF,TGTGCCAGCAGCTTAAGGCCCAAGGGGACAGATACGCAGTATTTT
NA,TRBJ1-1,TRBV20-1,NA,CSAAAAAYNTEAFF,TGCAGTGCCGCTGCGGCAGCCTATAACACTGAAGCTTTCTTT
NA,TRBJ1-2,TRBV3-1,NA,CASSQDGGLYSGYTF,TGTGCCAGCAGCCAAGATGGGGGCCTCTACTCTGGCTACACCTTC
NA,TRBJ1-2,TRBV7-9,few,CASRPGNYGYTF,TGTGCCAGCAGGCCGGGTAACTATGGCTACACCTTC
NA,TRBJ2-2,TRBV19,NA,CASGGGLVPGELFF,TGTGCCAGTGGTGGTGGGCTAGTACCCGGGGAGCTGTTTTTT
NA,TRBJ1-5,TRBV3-1,few,CASSQADSNQPQHF,TGTGCCAGCAGCCAAGCCGATAGCAATCAGCCCCAGCATTTT
NA,TRBJ2-3,TRBV7-9,few,CASSLYNRADTQYF,TGTGCCAGCAGCTTATACAACAGGGCAGATACGCAGTATTTT
NA,TRBJ1-2,TRBV20-1,few,CSSYTQFEPYGYTF,TGCAGCTCCTATACCCAATTTGAGCCATATGGCTACACCTTC